The table lists the clone carrying this TCR beta chain with a few counts. Its antigen is currently unknown. This entry comes from a study of cytomegalovirus exposure and HLA in healthy donors. Study-level background: The approximately 660 first-cohort repertoires shared a platform with the 130 or so validation repertoires, as reported in a later analysis. Study-wide results and caveats: TCR sequences were mostly rare, though some public TCRs occurred in many donors. The classifier reportedly diagnosed cytomegalovirus status with high sensitivity and specificity. According to a subsequent analysis, TCR clusters from the first cohort were inclined to appear together in the 100 to 150 validation repertoires.

Libraries were prepared by immunoSEQ multiplex PCR; TCRdb keeps only in-frame clonotypes and omits some of them. The sample has 150,000 to 200,000 clones; 65% to 90% are singletons. Germline CDR1 is MNHEY and CDR2 is SVGAGI. V lost 6 bases to trimming and J lost 5 bases, with 16 bases between them. CDR3 size: 15 residues. The chain links TRBV6-5 to TRBJ1-4, with D tentatively TRBD1 (5 bases). The TCR was taken from a woman aged 18-35 years in good health and CMV-seronegative. Sequenced: PBMCs. The CDR3 DNA is TGTGCCAGCAGCTCCGGCGGGGACCGGAATGAAAAACTGTTTTTT. It specifies CASSSGGDRNEKLFF.